The entry below describes one T cell receptor (beta chain). The antigen remains undetermined. Points from the study as a whole: In terms of TCR gene usage, tumor memory CD4+ T cells clustered together with blood and lymph node memory CD4+ cells, as well as with lymph node naive CD4+ cells. Greatest tumor Treg TCR overlap was with tumor naive CD4+ cells.

This CDR3 contains 16 residues. The germline gives CDR1 MNHEY, CDR2 SVGAGI. Trimming removed 6 bases from V and 2 bases from J, with 19 bases in between. Constant-region reverse primers amplified full-length variable regions, followed by semi-nested Nested Universal Primer A PCR. One entry per CDR3 protein, called by TCRdb with MiXCR from the 5' RACE reads. Seen here are roughly 54,000 distinct CDR3 sequences, roughly 18% observed once, and the top ten hold 2% to 2.5%. V usage is TRBV6-5 and J usage is TRBJ1-1; D remains unclear. The sequenced sample was naive CD4+ T cells sorted from blood. The subset denotes: naive CD4+ T cells, CD4+CD45RA+CD25-. This clonotype was sampled from a female donor with breast cancer. This CDR3 reads CASSRYSSGFNTEAFF. CDR3 nucleotide sequence: TGTGCCAGCAGCCGTTATTCTTCGGGATTCAACACTGAAGCTTTCTTT.